Shown below are 18 T cell receptor beta chains from a single sample sequenced in a study of T cells in narcolepsy. Measured with immunoSEQ multiplex PCR; TCRdb has only the in-frame clones, and not every one. The sample has about 27,000 clones, roughly 86% seen once. The sample taken for sequencing was CD45RA- memory CD4+ T cells from PBMCs. Every receptor here comes from a human donor with narcolepsy.

This chain connects TRBV11-2 to TRBJ1-4, with 9 nucleotides matching TRBD1. Trimming took 4 bases from V and 10 from J; bases not matched to a gene: 1. The CDR3 runs to 12 residues. The germline V gene encodes CDR1 SGHAT and CDR2 FQNNGV. The CDR3 DNA reads as TGTGCCAGCAGCTCGGGACAGGGAAAACTGTTTTTT. It encodes CASSSGQGKLFF.

This chain connects TRBV6-4 to TRBJ1-2; 10 bases agree with TRBD1. This CDR3 has 15 residues. Trimming removed 6 bases from V and 4 bases from J; junction bases left unmatched: 8. Per the germline V gene, CDR1 is MRHNA and CDR2 is SNTAGT. Written as DNA, the CDR3 is TGTGCCAGCAGGGAAGGGACAGGGGCCGCCTATGGCTACACCTTC. Protein sequence: CASREGTGAAYGYTF.

The chain carries TRBV6-6 and TRBJ2-3; a possible D gene is TRBD2 (6 bases). Germline V CDR1 and CDR2: MNHNY, SVGAGI (reference sequence). V was trimmed by 8 bases and J by 2 bases, leaving 11 bases between them. The CDR3 runs to 13 residues. Here the CDR3 reads CASWAGYTDTQYF. Here the CDR3 DNA reads TGTGCCAGCTGGGCGGGGTACACAGATACGCAGTATTTT.

This clone showed up just a few times. This sequence joins TRBV7-9 and TRBJ1-2; D call uncertain. The CDR3 consists of 14 residues. V lost 3 bases, J lost 0 bases, and 8 bases lay in between. Germline V gene sequence: CDR1 SEHNR, CDR2 FQNEAQ (reference sequence). CDR3 loop: CASSLMDANYGYTF. The CDR3 nucleotides are TGTGCCAGCAGCTTGATGGACGCTAACTATGGCTACACCTTC.

V is TRBV18 and J is TRBJ1-1; 7 nucleotides agree with TRBD1. Germline CDR1 reads KGHSH; CDR2 reads LQKENI. V gave up 6 bases and J gave up 1 base; unmatched junction bases: 5. This CDR3 spans 14 amino acids. CDR3 DNA: TGTGCCAGCTCGGGGACAGCCCAGAACACTGAAGCTTTCTTT. Its protein product is CASSGTAQNTEAFF. Combining the CDR3 with reference TRBV18 and TRBJ1-1 gives the whole variable domain NAGVMQNPRHLVRRRGQEARLRCSPMKGHSHVYWYRQLPEEGLKFMVYLQKENIIDESGMPKERFSAEFPKEGPSILRIQQVVRGDSAAYFCASSGTAQNTEAFFGQGTRLTVV.

The gene calls are TRBV7-2 and TRBJ1-1, with D perhaps TRBD1 (5 bases). The CDR3 covers 15 residues. Trimming left V 7 bases short and J 1 base short, with 16 bases between. Per the germline V gene, CDR1 is SGHTA and CDR2 is FQGNSA. CDR3 residues: CASMGGGRRNTEAFF. The CDR3 DNA is TGTGCCAGCATGGGGGGAGGGCGCCGGAACACTGAAGCTTTCTTT.

J is TRBJ2-7 and V is TRBV6-4; D is ambiguous. Trimming took 0 bases from V and 3 from J, leaving 6 bases between them. This CDR3 is built from 13 residues. Germline CDR1 reads MRHNA; CDR2 reads SNTAGT. The CDR3 spells CASSDSGGYEQYV. The CDR3 bases are TGTGCCAGCAGTGACTCGGGCGGCTACGAGCAGTACGTC.

V usage is TRBV6-1 and J usage is TRBJ1-2; 8 nucleotides align to TRBD1. This CDR3 has 14 amino acids. V lost 6 bases, J lost 2 bases, and 5 bases stayed unmatched. CDR1 is MNHNS, CDR2 SASEGT, per germline. The CDR3 spells CASRPTGANYGYTF. DNA for the CDR3: TGTGCCAGCAGGCCGACAGGGGCGAACTATGGCTACACCTTC.

The rearrangement uses TRBV5-5 and TRBJ1-1; D gene unclear. Per the germline V gene, CDR1 is SGHKS and CDR2 is YYEKEE (reference sequence). V gave up 4 bases and J gave up 0 bases, with 7 bases separating them. This CDR3 comprises 13 residues. The CDR3 loop is CASSRNVNTEAFF. In nucleotides, the CDR3 is TGTGCCAGCAGCCGGAACGTGAACACTGAAGCTTTCTTT.

The chain joins TRBV28 to TRBJ1-2; D is possibly TRBD1 (5 bases). V dropped 7 bases and J dropped 4 bases, with 13 bases sitting between them. The CDR3 spans 13 residues. Germline CDR1 is MDHEN and CDR2 is SYDVKM. The CDR3 sequence is CASIGRDGYGYTF. The CDR3 nucleotides are TGTGCCAGCATTGGCCGGGACGGCTATGGCTACACCTTC.

This chain joins TRBV29-1 and TRBJ1-5; D gene uncertain. The ends were cut back, 6 bases at V and 10 bases at J, with 25 bases in the middle. The CDR3 loop spans 15 amino acids. Germline V lookup: CDR1 SQVTM, CDR2 ANQGSEA. CDR3 residues: CSVLALPIEDNPQHF. The CDR3 DNA follows: TGCAGCGTCCTCGCCCTTCCTATAGAGGATAATCCCCAGCATTTT.

The chain joins TRBV28 to TRBJ2-5, with a tentative D call TRBD1 (5 bases). Trimming pared 3 bases from V and 1 base from J, leaving 15 bases between. CDR3 length equals 16 residues. Per germline, CDR1 MDHEN and CDR2 SYDVKM. This CDR3 reads CASSFRGRPTQETQYF. CDR3 bases: TGTGCCAGCAGTTTTAGGGGTCGGCCGACCCAAGAGACCCAGTACTTC.

This chain connects TRBV5-8 to TRBJ2-3, with D unclear. Trimming took 7 bases from V and 1 from J, leaving 10 bases between them. The CDR3 spans 13 residues. Germline V gene sequence: CDR1 SGHTS, CDR2 YDEGEE. This CDR3 is CASEFQGTDTQYF. The CDR3 nucleotides are TGTGCCAGCGAGTTTCAGGGCACAGATACGCAGTATTTT.

This clone showed up just once. The chain's CDR3 is CASSSTGGAYGYTF. In nucleotides, the CDR3 is TGTGCCAGTAGCTCTACAGGGGGCGCGTATGGCTACACCTTC. V and J are TRBV19 and TRBJ1-2, with 9 bases identical to TRBD1. V lost 6 bases and J lost 5; bases outside the gene matches: 7. The CDR3 runs 14 residues. Germline CDR1 is LNHDA and CDR2 is SQIVND (reference sequence).

Only a few counts were recorded for this clone. The chain has TRBV7-2 and TRBJ1-2; 8 bases are a match to TRBD1. CDR3 length: 13 amino acids. J lost 3 bases, V lost 4 bases, and 1 base had no gene match. CDR1 is SGHTA, CDR2 FQGNSA, per germline. The CDR3: CASSSGQDYGYTF. The CDR3 region has the DNA TGTGCCAGCAGCTCGGGACAGGACTATGGCTACACCTTC.

The chain couples TRBV27 to TRBJ1-6; D is uncertain. The V end lost 3 bases, the J end lost 10 bases, and 13 bases lay between the germline ends. This CDR3 comprises 14 residues. Germline V gene lookup returns CDR1 MNHEY and CDR2 SMNVEV (reference sequence). Here the CDR3 reads CASSLARVSSPLHF. CDR3 sequence (DNA): TGTGCCAGCAGTTTGGCCCGGGTGAGCTCACCCCTCCACTTT.

The rearrangement joins TRBV21-1 to TRBJ1-4; TRBD1 reflects the table's D call only, with no check against the DNA. TRBV21-1 is listed as a pseudogene. The CDR3 sequence is 15 residues long. The CDR3 DNA sequence: TGTGCCAGCACCGTCAGGGTAGGAACTAATGAAAAACTGTTTTTT. Translating it yields CASTVRVGTNEKLFF.

This rearrangement joins TRBV6-5 to TRBJ2-7; D not certain. Trimming stripped 2 bases from V and 2 bases from J, with 7 bases between. The V gene's germline CDR1 is MNHEY and CDR2 SVGAGI. The CDR3 extends over 13 amino acids. As DNA, the CDR3 is TGTGCCAGCAGTTACAACAGCGCCTACGAGCAGTACTTC. It encodes CASSYNSAYEQYF.